The 5 T cell receptor beta chains below were found in one sample sequenced in a study of T cells in Graves' hyperthyroidism and ophthalmopathy. RNA transcripts yielded amplified TCR beta CDR3 regions. The TCR CDR3 first-round RT-PCR relied on the HTBI primer set. MiXCR, run by TCRdb on the multiplex PCR reads, gives a single entry per CDR3 protein. The top ten hold 25% of the sample, which has under 40,000 distinct CDR3 sequences, 52% seen once. Specimen: blood. These receptor sequences come from a woman between 35 and 50 years old with Graves' ophthalmopathy.

CDR3 DNA sequence: TGTGCCATCAGTGAAGGGGAGACCCAGTACTTC. Residues: CAISEGETQYF. The chain combines TRBV10-3 with TRBJ2-5, with D unresolved. V lost 3 bases, J lost 5 bases, and 4 bases lay in between. Germline V gives CDR1 ENHRY, CDR2 SYGVKD. The CDR3 length is 11 residues.

This clonotype was seen only a few times. This CDR3 reads CASSLQQGYTEAFF. The CDR3 DNA follows: TGTGCCAGCAGTTTACAGCAGGGGTACACTGAAGCTTTCTTT. The rearrangement uses TRBV27 and TRBJ1-1, with TRBD1 as a possible D gene (6 bases). Germline values: CDR1 MNHEY, CDR2 SMNVEV (reference sequence). Trimming removed 2 bases at V and 3 bases at J, with 10 bases between. CDR3 length: 14 amino acids.

The CDR3 DNA reads as TGTGCCAGTATGGATTGGGGAGCAACTAATGAAAAACTGTTTTTT. Translated: CASMDWGATNEKLFF. The V and J genes are TRBV19 and TRBJ1-4; D gene unclear. CDR1 and CDR2 (germline): LNHDA, SQIVND (reference sequence). The CDR3 spans 15 residues. Trimming pared 7 bases from V and 0 bases from J, leaving 12 bases between.

In this sample, this clonotype turned up many times. The chain combines TRBV10-2 with TRBJ1-1; D gene uncertain. Per the germline V gene, CDR1 is WSHSY and CDR2 is SAAADI. V was cut by 4 bases and J by 5 bases, with 11 bases left in between. The CDR3 sequence is 13 residues long. CDR3 bases: TGCGCCAGCAGTGTCACGTGGGAGACTGAAGCTTTCTTT. Its translation is CASSVTWETEAFF.

This clonotype was counted ten times or more. The CDR3 loop is CASSLVGGAGGYTF. The CDR3, as DNA: TGTGCCAGCAGCTTAGTAGGGGGGGCCGGTGGCTACACCTTC. The gene calls are TRBV7-2 and TRBJ1-2; tentatively, D is TRBD1 (6 bases). From germline, CDR1 is SGHTA and CDR2 FQGNSA. This CDR3 has 14 amino acids. V lost 1 base and J lost 7, with 13 bases in between.